This TCR beta chain was documented in a study of blood T cell repertoires in COVID-19. For the study at large: Nucleic acid was either cDNA or gDNA, and it came from T cells, B-cell-depleted T cells, or PBMCs.

Study processing details: Amplification of reference gene primers provided the estimated nucleated cell counts. Libraries were prepared by immunoSEQ multiplex PCR; TCRdb keeps only in-frame clonotypes and omits some of them. The V and J calls and the clone size are those of that table, but D and trimming were determined from the DNA. Found here are 120,000 or so clones, about four fifths of them singletons; the top ten hold about 40%. Trimming stripped 3 bases from V and 5 bases from J, with 7 bases between. The CDR3 totals 11 residues. The germline V gene encodes CDR1 GTSNPN and CDR2 SVGIG (reference sequence).

This clonotype was sampled from a man in his forties with active or convalescent COVID-19. Material: peripheral blood. The V call is TRBV30, the J call TRBJ2-5, with unresolved D. In DNA, the CDR3 is TGTGCCTGGAGCGCAAGCGAGACCCAGTACTTC. This gives the protein CAWSASETQYF.